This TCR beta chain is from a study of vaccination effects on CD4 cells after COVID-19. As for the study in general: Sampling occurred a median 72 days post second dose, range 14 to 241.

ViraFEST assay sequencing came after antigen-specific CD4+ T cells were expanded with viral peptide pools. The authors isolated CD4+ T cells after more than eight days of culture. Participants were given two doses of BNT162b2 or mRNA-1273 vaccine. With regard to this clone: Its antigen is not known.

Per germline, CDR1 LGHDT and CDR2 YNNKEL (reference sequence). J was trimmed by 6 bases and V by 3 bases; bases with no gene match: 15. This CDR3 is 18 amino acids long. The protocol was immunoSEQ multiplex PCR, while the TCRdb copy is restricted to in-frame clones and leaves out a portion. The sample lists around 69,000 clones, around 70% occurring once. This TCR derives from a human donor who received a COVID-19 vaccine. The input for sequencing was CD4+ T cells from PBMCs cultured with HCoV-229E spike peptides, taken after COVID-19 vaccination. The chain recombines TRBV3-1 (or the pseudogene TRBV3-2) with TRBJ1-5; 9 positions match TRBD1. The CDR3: CASSHAGRGQGSFQPQHF. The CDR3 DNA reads TGTGCCAGCAGCCACGCCGGACGGGGACAGGGATCTTTTCAGCCCCAGCATTTT.